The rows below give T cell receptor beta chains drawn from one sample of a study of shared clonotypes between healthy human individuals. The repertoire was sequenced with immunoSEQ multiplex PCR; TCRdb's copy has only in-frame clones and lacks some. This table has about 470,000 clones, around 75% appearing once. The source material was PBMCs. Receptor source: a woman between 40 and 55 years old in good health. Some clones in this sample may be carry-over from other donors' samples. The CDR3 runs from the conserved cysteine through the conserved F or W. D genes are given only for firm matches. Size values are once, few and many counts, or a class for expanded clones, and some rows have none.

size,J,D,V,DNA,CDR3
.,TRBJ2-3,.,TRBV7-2,TGTGCCAGCAGCTTAGCGGGGGGGCAGGGCCAGGATACGCAGTATTTT,CASSLAGGQGQDTQYF
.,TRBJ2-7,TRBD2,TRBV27,TGTGCCAGCAGTACCCAGCCGGGAGGTGACTACGAGCAGTACTTC,CASSTQPGGDYEQYF
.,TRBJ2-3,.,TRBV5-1,TGCGCCAGCAGCTTGGACTACTCTAGCACAGATACGCAGTATTTT,CASSLDYSSTDTQYF
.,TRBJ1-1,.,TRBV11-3,TGTGCCAGCAGCTTGGATGAGAACACTGAAGCTTTCTTT,CASSLDENTEAFF
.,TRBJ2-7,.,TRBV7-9,TGTGCCAGCAGCTTTAGTCAGGGGATACTTTACGAGCAGTACTTC,CASSFSQGILYEQYF
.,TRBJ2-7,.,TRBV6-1,TGTGCCAGCAGTGAAGTGTCTGGACCCTACGAGCAGTACTTC,CASSEVSGPYEQYF
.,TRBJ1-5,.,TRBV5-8,TGTGCCAGCAGCTTGAGTGGGGATCAGCCCCAGCATTTT,CASSLSGDQPQHF
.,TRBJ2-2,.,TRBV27,TGTGCCAGCAGTTTTGATAGCCGCACCGGGGAGCTGTTTTTT,CASSFDSRTGELFF
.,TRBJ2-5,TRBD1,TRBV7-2,TGTGCCAGCAGCCCACGACAGGGCTCGGAGACCCAGTACTTC,CASSPRQGSETQYF
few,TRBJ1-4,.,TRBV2,TGTGCCAGCAGTGTTCAGGGCCTGAGCGATGAAAAACTGTTTTTT,CASSVQGLSDEKLFF
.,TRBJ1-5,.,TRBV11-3,TGTGCCAGCACCAACCCCAAGGCTCAGCCCCAGCATTTT,CASTNPKAQPQHF
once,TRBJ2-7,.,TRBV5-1,TGCGCCAGCAGCTTGGATGGGCGCGGTTCCTACGAGCAGTACTTC,CASSLDGRGSYEQYF
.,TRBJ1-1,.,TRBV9,TGTGCCAGCAGCCCACTAGACAGTGAAGCTTTCTTT,CASSPLDSEAFF
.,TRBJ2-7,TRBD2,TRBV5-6,TGTGCCAGCAGCAGGGGGACTAGCGGGACTTTTTCCTACGAGCAGTACTTC,CASSRGTSGTFSYEQYF
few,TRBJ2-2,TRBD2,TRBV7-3,TGTGCCAGCAGCTTAGCGGGAGTGAACACCGGGGAGCTGTTTTTT,CASSLAGVNTGELFF
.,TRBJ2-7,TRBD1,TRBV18,TGTGCCAGCTCAGCACTGACAGGGGGCGAGCAGTACTTC,CASSALTGGEQYF
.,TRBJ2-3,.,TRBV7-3,TGTGCCAGCAGCTTAGGCGGGAAGACAGATACGCAGTATTTT,CASSLGGKTDTQYF
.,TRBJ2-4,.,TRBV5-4,TGTGCCAGCAGCTTGGGTGGAGTAGCCAAAAACATTCAGTACTTC,CASSLGGVAKNIQYF
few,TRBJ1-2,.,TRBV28,TGTGCCAGCAGTTTCTCAGGGGATGATGGCTACACCTTC,CASSFSGDDGYTF
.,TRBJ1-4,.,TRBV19,TGTGCCAGTAGCCCTCTGGGGCCCGAACCAAAACTGTTTTTT,CASSPLGPEPKLFF
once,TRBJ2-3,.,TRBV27,TGTGCCAGCAAGCGAACCGGCGTGTATACGCAGTATTTT,CASKRTGVYTQYF
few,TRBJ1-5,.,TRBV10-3,TGTGCCATTCAGCGGGAATCAGATCAGCCCCAGCATTTT,CAIQRESDQPQHF
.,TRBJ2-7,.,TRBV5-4,TGTGCCAGCAGCTTGCCCCTCTCCTACGAGCAGTACTTC,CASSLPLSYEQYF
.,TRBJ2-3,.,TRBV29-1,TGCAGCGGACAAAGGAACACAGATACGCAGTATTTT,CSGQRNTDTQYF
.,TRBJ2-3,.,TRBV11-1,TGTGCCAGCGGACCTAGCACAGATACGCAGTATTTT,CASGPSTDTQYF
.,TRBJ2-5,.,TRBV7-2,TGTGCCAGCAGCGGGAGTAGGCGAGAGACCCAGTACTTC,CASSGSRRETQYF
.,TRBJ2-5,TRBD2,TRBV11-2,TGTGCCAGCAGCTTAGATCATCACCTAGCGGGAAAAGAGACCCAGTACTTC,CASSLDHHLAGKETQYF
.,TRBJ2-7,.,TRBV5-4,TGTGCCAGCAGCTCCCCCCTGGTAGGCGAGCAGTACTTC,CASSSPLVGEQYF
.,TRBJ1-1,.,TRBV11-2,TGTGCCAGCAGCTTCTCAGTGTACACTGAAGCTTTCTTT,CASSFSVYTEAFF
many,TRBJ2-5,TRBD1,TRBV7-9,TGTGCCAGCAGCTCCAGGGGGCCCGAGACCCAGTACTTC,CASSSRGPETQYF
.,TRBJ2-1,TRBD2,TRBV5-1,TGCGCCAGCAGCGTCGGTGCTAGCGGGGACCAGGAGCAGTTCTTC,CASSVGASGDQEQFF
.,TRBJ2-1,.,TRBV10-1,TGCGCCAGCAGTGAGTCTAGAACTTACAATGAGCAGTTCTTC,CASSESRTYNEQFF
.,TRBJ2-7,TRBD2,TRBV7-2,TGTGCCAGCAGCATTAGGACTAGCGGGGCGACCTACGAGCAGTACTTC,CASSIRTSGATYEQYF
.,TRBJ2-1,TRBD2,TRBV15,TGTGCCACTAGGCCGGGTCTAGCGGGAGGGCCGTATGAGCAGTTCTTC,CATRPGLAGGPYEQFF